A selection of T cell receptor beta chains follows, all from one sample in a study of blood T cell repertoires in COVID-19. Clones were sequenced by immunoSEQ multiplex PCR, and TCRdb holds only the in-frame ones, with some missing. The sample contains around 400,000 clones, 87% of which appear only once. The sample comprised peripheral blood. The source is a woman aged 55 to 70 with COVID-19, enrolled during active disease. Both conserved end residues are trimmed from each CDR3. Not every row has a clone size; where given, it reads once, few, many or a size class.

TRBJ1-1	11	TRBV6-5	.	ASTQGGGTEAF
TRBJ1-2	13	TRBV27	.	ASSPWTGGNYGYT
TRBJ2-1	13	TRBV19	.	ASRSFLAPANEQF
TRBJ2-1	11	TRBV7-2	.	ASRSGYYNEQF
TRBJ1-1	12	TRBV7-9	.	ASSLRQINTEAF
TRBJ1-2	12	TRBV7-9	.	ASSPTGGHYGYT
TRBJ2-7	11	TRBV6-5	.	AIVRLRSGEQY
TRBJ1-1	9	TRBV5-1	.	ASRNGVVAF
TRBJ2-7	13	TRBV30	.	AWSFQGVLQGKQY
TRBJ2-2	12	TRBV7-3	.	ASSLTPGTGELF
TRBJ1-5	12	TRBV10-1	.	ASSERRGNQPQH
TRBJ1-5	12	TRBV6-2/TRBV6-3	.	ASSSDRGRQPQH
TRBJ1-5	12	TRBV28	.	ASSLLQSNQPQH
TRBJ1-4	9	TRBV2	.	ASIRNEKLF
TRBJ1-2	14	TRBV5-1	.	ASKDRDSVSLYGYT
TRBJ1-4	12	TRBV15	.	ATSRGQGGEKLF
TRBJ2-7	14	TRBV5-4	.	ASSARTGGAGGEQY
TRBJ1-1	12	TRBV28	.	ASSLFRGILEAF
TRBJ2-5	12	TRBV4-1	.	ASSHGVPQETQY
TRBJ1-2	13	TRBV6-1	.	ASSERGRPGYGYT
TRBJ1-1	11	TRBV6-5	.	ATRGTGSQEAF
TRBJ2-7	11	TRBV2	.	ASGLTSGGEQY
TRBJ2-2	14	TRBV15	.	ATSRRKGLESGELF
TRBJ1-6	12	TRBV6-5	.	ASSYNRGISPLH
TRBJ2-7	13	TRBV24-1	.	ATSDARSSSYEQY
TRBJ1-1	13	TRBV14	.	ASSHVTGPFTEAF
TRBJ1-1	13	TRBV5-1	.	ASSWMAGQGGEAF
TRBJ1-1	14	TRBV4-2	.	ASSQDGGGKNTEAF
TRBJ2-7	15	TRBV5-8	.	ASSPDRGRENQYEQY
TRBJ2-3	14	TRBV19	.	ASSTRAGGREDTQY
TRBJ2-7	14	TRBV7-2	once	ASSLVGTSGVHEQY
TRBJ2-7	11	TRBV29-1	once	SVHSGQSYEQY
TRBJ2-7	14	TRBV3-1/TRBV3-2	.	ASSPRLGLKPYEQY
TRBJ2-3	14	TRBV9	.	ASSVLAGGPRDTQY
TRBJ1-4	15	TRBV3-1/TRBV3-2	.	ASSQGIGQGPNEKLF
TRBJ1-1	12	TRBV28	.	ASELDRPNTEAF
TRBJ1-1	12	TRBV5-1	.	ASSPLGGGTEAF
TRBJ1-5	12	TRBV19	.	ATARQGGGEPQH
TRBJ2-1	14	TRBV4-1	.	ASSQGSGGPYNEQF
TRBJ2-3	13	TRBV3-1/TRBV3-2	once	ASRTLARDTDTQY
TRBJ2-7	13	TRBV6-6	.	ASRPRLAGGYEQY
TRBJ2-5	14	TRBV19	.	ASSSGRGGSSETQY
TRBJ2-1	11	TRBV27	.	ASRTGVINEQF
TRBJ1-2	14	TRBV5-6	.	ASSLDIGQVLGGYT
TRBJ1-1	14	TRBV7-9	.	ASSPWTTRTGTEAF
TRBJ1-5	19	TRBV20-1	.	SASNPRTGSTPRLSNQPQH
TRBJ1-2	13	TRBV4-2	once	ASSQEAGQGDGYT
TRBJ1-5	11	TRBV19	.	ASSLAMKQPQH
TRBJ2-1	11	TRBV6-5	.	ASSRQGLTEQF
TRBJ2-3	11	TRBV25-1	.	ASSEAGRDTQY
TRBJ1-5	13	TRBV2	.	ASSERPGVNQPQH
TRBJ1-1	11	TRBV2	few	ARAGTAHIEAF
TRBJ2-7	11	TRBV19	.	ASSRGQLYEQY
TRBJ1-5	12	TRBV19	.	ASSIARGNQPQH
TRBJ2-1	14	TRBV4-2	.	ASSQDSQATYNEQF
TRBJ2-1	15	TRBV7-6	.	ASSLYSLAGGVYEQF
TRBJ2-7	12	TRBV18	.	ASSPPSSSYEQY